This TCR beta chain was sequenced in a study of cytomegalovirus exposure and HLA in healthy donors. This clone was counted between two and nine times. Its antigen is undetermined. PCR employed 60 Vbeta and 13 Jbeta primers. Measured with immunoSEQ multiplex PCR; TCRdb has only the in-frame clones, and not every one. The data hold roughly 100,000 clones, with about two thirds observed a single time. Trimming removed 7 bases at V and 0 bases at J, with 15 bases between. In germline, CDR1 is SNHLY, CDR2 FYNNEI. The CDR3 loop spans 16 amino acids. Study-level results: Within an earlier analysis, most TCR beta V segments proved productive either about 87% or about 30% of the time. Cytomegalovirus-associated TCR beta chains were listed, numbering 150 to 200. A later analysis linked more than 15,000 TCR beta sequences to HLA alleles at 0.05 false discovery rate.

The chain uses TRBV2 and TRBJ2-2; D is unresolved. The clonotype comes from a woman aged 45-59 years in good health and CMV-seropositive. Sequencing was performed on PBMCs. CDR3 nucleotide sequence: TGTGCCAGCATTGGTTCAGGCAACGCGAACACCGGGGAGCTGTTTTTT. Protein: CASIGSGNANTGELFF.